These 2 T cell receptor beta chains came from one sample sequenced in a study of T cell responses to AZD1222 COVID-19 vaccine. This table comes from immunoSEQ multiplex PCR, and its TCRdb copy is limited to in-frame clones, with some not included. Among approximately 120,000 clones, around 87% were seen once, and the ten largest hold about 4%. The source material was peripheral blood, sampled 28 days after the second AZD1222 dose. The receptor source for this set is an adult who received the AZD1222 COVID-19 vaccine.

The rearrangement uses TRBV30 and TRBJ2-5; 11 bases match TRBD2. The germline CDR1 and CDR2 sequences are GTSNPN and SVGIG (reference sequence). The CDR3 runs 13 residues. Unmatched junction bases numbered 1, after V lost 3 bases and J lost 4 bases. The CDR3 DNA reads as TGTGCCTGGAGGCTAGCGGGGGGAGAGACCCAGTACTTC. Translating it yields CAWRLAGGETQYF.

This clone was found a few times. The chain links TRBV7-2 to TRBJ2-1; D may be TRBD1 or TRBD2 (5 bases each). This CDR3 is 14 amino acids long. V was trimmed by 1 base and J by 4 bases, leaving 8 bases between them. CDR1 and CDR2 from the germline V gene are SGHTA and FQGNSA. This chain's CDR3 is CASSLGGPYNEQFF. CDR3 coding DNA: TGTGCCAGCAGCTTAGGGGGACCATACAATGAGCAGTTCTTC.